This T cell receptor (beta chain) was profiled in a study of T cells in Graves' hyperthyroidism and ophthalmopathy. From RNA transcripts, TCR beta CDR3 regions were amplified. The study used the HTBI primer set for a first-round RT-PCR of the TCR CDR3. TCRdb reprocessed the multiplex PCR reads with MiXCR, giving one entry per CDR3 protein. Among approximately 700,000 distinct CDR3 sequences listed, roughly 15% were seen once. The length of the CDR3 is 13 residues. Germline CDR1 and CDR2: LGHDT and YNNKEL (reference sequence). V lost 4 bases and J lost 5; bases outside the gene matches: 3. Using around 10 ml of fresh peripheral blood, PBMCs were prepared. At least ten counts were recorded for this clonotype.

The receptor was isolated from a man between 18 and 35 years old with Graves' hyperthyroidism. The genes are TRBV3-1 and TRBJ2-5, with 8 bases that match TRBD2. The sample comprised blood. This CDR3 reads CASSRTSLETQYF. DNA of the CDR3: TGTGCCAGCAGCCGGACTAGCTTGGAGACCCAGTACTTC.